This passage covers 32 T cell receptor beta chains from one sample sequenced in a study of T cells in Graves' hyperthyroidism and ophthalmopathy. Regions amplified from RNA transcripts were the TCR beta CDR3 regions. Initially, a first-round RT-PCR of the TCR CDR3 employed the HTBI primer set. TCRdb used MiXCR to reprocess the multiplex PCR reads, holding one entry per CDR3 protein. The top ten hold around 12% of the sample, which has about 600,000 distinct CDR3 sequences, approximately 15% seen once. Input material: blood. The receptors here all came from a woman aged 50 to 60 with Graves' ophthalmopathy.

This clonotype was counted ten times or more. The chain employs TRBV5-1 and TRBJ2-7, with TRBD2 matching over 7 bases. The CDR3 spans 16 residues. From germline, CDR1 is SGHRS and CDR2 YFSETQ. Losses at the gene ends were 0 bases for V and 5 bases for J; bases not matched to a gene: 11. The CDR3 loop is CASSLGGSWIGDEQYF. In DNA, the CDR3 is TGCGCCAGCAGCTTGGGCGGGAGTTGGATCGGGGACGAGCAGTACTTC.

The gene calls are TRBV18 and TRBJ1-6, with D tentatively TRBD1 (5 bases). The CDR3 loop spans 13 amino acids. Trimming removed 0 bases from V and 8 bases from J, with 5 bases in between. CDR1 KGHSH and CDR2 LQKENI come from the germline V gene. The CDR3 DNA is TGTGCCAGCTCACCACCGGGGGATTCACCCCTCCACTTT. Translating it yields CASSPPGDSPLHF. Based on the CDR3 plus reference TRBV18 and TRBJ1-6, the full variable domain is NAGVMQNPRHLVRRRGQEARLRCSPMKGHSHVYWYRQLPEEGLKFMVYLQKENIIDESGMPKERFSAEFPKEGPSILRIQQVVRGDSAAYFCASSPPGDSPLHFGNGTRLTVT.

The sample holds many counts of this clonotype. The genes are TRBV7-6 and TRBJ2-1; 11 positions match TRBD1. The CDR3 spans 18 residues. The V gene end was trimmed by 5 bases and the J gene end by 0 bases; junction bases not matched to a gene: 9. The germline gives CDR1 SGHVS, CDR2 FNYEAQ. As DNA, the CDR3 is TGTGCCAGCAGCCACCGGGACAGGGGGACTAACTCCTACAATGAGCAGTTCTTC. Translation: CASSHRDRGTNSYNEQFF.

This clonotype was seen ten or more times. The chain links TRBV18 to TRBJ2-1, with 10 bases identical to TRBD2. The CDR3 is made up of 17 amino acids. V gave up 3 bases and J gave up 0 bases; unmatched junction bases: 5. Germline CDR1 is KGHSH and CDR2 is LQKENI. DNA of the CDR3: TGTGCCAGCTCACCCTTCTCTAGCGGGAGCTCCTACAATGAGCAGTTCTTC. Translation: CASSPFSSGSSYNEQFF.

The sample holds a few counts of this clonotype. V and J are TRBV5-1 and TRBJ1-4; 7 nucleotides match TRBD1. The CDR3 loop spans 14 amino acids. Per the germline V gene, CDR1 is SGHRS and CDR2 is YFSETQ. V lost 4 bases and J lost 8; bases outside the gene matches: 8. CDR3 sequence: CASSVTGMGEKLFF. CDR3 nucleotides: TGCGCCAGCAGCGTGACAGGGATGGGGGAAAAACTGTTTTTT.

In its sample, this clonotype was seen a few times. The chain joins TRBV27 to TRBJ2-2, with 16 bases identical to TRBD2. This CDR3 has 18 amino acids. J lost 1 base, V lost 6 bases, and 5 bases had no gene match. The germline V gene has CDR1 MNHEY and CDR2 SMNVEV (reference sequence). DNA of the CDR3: TGTGCCAGCAGAACCGGGACTAGCGGGAGGGTGAACACCGGGGAGCTGTTTTTT. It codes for CASRTGTSGRVNTGELFF.

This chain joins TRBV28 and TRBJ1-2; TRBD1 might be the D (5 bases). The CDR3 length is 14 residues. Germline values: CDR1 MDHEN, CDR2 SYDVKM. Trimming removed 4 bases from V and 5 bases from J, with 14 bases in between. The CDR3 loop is CASSWEGSEYGYTF. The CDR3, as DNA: TGTGCCAGCAGTTGGGAGGGGAGTGAGTATGGCTACACCTTC.

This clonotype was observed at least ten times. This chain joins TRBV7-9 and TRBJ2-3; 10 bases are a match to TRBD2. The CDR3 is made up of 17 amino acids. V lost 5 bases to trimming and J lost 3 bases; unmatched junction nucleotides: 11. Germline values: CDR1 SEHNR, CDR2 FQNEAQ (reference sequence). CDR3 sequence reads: CASSAKVAGGPTDTQYF. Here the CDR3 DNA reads TGTGCCAGCAGCGCGAAAGTAGCGGGAGGCCCGACAGATACGCAGTATTTT. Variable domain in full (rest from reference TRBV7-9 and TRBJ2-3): DTGVSQNPRHKITKRGQNVTFRCDPISEHNRLYWYRQTLGQGPEFLTYFQNEAQLEKSRLLSDRFSAERPKGSFSTLEIQRTEQGDSAMYLCASSAKVAGGPTDTQYFGPGTRLTVL.

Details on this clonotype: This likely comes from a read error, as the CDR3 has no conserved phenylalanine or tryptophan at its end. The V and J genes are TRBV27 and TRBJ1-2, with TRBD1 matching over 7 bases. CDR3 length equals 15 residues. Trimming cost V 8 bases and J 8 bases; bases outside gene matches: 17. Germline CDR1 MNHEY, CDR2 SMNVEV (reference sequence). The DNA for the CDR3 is TGTGCCAGCGCGATACGGGCAGGGGGTCGATACGGCTACACCCTC. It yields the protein CASAIRAGGRYGYTL.

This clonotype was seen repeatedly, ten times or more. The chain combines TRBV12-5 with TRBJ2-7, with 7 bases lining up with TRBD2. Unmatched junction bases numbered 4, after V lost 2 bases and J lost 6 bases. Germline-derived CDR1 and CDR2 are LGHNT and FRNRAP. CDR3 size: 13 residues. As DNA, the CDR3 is TGTGCTAGTGGTTTGATTGCGGGAGCCGAGCAGTACTTC. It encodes CASGLIAGAEQYF.

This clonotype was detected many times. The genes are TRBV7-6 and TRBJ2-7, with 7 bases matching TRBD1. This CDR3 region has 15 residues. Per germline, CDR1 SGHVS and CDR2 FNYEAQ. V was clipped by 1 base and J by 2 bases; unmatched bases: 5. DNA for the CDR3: TGTGCCAGCAGCTTAGTTCGGGACAGACCCTACGAGCAGTACTTC. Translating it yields CASSLVRDRPYEQYF.

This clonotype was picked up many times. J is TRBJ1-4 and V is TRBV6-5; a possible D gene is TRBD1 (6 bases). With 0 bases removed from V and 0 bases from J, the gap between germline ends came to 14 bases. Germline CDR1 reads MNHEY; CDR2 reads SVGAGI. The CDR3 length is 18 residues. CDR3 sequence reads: CASSYSQGTPATNEKLFF. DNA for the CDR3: TGTGCCAGCAGTTACTCACAGGGAACCCCTGCAACTAATGAAAAACTGTTTTTT.

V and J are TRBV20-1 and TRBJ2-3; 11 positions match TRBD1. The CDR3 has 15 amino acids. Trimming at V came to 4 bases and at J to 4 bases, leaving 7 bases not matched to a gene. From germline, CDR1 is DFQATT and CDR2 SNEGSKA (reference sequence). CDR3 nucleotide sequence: TGCAGTGCTAAGCCGGGACAGGGGGTTTCAGATACGCAGTATTTT. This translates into CSAKPGQGVSDTQYF.

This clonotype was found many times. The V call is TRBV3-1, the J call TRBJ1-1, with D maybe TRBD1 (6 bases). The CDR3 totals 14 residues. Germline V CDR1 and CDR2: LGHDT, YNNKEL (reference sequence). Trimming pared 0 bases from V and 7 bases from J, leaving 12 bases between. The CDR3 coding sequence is TGTGCCAGCAGCCAAGACGACAGGCCCAGTGAAGCTTTCTTT. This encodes CASSQDDRPSEAFF.

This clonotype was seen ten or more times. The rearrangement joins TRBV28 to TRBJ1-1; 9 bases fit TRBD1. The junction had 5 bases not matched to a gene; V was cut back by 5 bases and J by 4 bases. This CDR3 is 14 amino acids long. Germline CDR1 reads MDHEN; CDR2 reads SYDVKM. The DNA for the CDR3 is TGTGCCAGCAGTCCGGGACAGGGACTCACTGAAGCTTTCTTT. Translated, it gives CASSPGQGLTEAFF.

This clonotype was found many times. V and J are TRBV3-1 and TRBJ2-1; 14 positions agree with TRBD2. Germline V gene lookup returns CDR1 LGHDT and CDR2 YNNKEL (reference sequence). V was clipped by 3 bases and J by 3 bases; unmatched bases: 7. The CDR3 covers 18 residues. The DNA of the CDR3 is TGTGCCAGCAGCCAGGGACTAGCGGGAGTTTCGGGCTACAATGAGCAGTTCTTC. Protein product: CASSQGLAGVSGYNEQFF.

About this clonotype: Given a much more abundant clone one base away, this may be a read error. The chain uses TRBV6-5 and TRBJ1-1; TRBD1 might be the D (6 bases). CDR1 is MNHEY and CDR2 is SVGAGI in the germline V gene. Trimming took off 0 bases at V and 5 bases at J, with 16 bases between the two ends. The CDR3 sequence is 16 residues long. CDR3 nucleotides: TGTGCCAGCAGTTACTCCCTAGGCAGGGGTTGGACTGAAGCTTTCTTT. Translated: CASSYSLGRGWTEAFF.

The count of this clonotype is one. CDR3 loop: CASRQDGRPGPSYEQYF. The CDR3 nucleotides are TGTGCCAGCAGACAGGATGGGAGGCCAGGTCCCTCCTACGAGCAGTACTTC. This chain uses TRBV7-6 with TRBJ2-7; D perhaps matches TRBD2 (6 bases). Germline loops: CDR1 SGHVS, CDR2 FNYEAQ. There are 17 residues in the CDR3. Trimming took off 6 bases at V and 0 bases at J, with 21 bases between the two ends.

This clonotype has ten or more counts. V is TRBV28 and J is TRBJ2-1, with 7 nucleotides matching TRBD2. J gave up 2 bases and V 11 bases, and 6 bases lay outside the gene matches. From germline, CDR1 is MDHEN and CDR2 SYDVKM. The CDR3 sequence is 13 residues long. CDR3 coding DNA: TGTGCCGCGGGAGCGCTTACCTACAATGAGCAGTTCTTC. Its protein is CAAGALTYNEQFF.

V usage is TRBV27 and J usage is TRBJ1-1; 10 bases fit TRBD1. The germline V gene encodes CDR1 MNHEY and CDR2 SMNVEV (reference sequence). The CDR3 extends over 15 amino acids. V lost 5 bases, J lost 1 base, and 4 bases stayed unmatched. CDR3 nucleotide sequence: TGTGCCAGCAGTGTGACAGGGGGCGCGAACACTGAAGCTTTCTTT. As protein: CASSVTGGANTEAFF.

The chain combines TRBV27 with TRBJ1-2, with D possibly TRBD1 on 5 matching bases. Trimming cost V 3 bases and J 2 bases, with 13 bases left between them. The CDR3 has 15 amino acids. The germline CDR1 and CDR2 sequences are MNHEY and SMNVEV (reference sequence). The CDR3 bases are TGTGCCAGCAGTTTTGAGGCAGGGAGCAACTATGGCTACACCTTC. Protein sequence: CASSFEAGSNYGYTF.

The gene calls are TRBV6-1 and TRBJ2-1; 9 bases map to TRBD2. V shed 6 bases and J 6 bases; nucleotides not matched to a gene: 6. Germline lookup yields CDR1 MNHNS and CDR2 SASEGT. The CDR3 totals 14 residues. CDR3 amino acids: CASRPGLAFNEQFF. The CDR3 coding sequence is TGTGCCAGCAGGCCGGGACTAGCATTCAATGAGCAGTTCTTC.

The CDR3 loop is CASSVGLAVGEQYF. CDR3 bases: TGTGCCAGCAGCGTGGGACTAGCGGTAGGCGAGCAGTACTTC. The V gene is TRBV7-9, the J gene TRBJ2-7; TRBD2 matches 11 bases. The CDR3 is made up of 14 amino acids. The germline V gene encodes CDR1 SEHNR and CDR2 FQNEAQ (reference sequence). The V gene end was trimmed by 5 bases and the J gene end by 6 bases; junction bases not matched to a gene: 6. Combining the CDR3 with reference TRBV7-9 and TRBJ2-7 gives the whole variable domain DTGVSQNPRHKITKRGQNVTFRCDPISEHNRLYWYRQTLGQGPEFLTYFQNEAQLEKSRLLSDRFSAERPKGSFSTLEIQRTEQGDSAMYLCASSVGLAVGEQYFGPGTRLTVT.

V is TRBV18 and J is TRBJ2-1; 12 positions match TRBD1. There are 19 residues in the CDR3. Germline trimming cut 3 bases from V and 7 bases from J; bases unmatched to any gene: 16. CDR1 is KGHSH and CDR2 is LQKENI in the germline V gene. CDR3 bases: TGTGCCAGCTCACCCAGGGACAGGGGGCGTTTATTCGGTTCGAATGAGCAGTTCTTC. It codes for CASSPRDRGRLFGSNEQFF. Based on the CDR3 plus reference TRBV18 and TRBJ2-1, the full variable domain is NAGVMQNPRHLVRRRGQEARLRCSPMKGHSHVYWYRQLPEEGLKFMVYLQKENIIDESGMPKERFSAEFPKEGPSILRIQQVVRGDSAAYFCASSPRDRGRLFGSNEQFFGPGTRLTVL.

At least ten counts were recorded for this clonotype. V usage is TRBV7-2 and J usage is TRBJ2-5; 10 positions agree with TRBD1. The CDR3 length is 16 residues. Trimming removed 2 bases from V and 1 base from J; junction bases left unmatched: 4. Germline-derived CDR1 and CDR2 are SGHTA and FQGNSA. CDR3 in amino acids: CASSLRTGGFQETQYF. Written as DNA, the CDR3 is TGTGCCAGCAGCTTACGGACAGGGGGGTTCCAAGAGACCCAGTACTTC.

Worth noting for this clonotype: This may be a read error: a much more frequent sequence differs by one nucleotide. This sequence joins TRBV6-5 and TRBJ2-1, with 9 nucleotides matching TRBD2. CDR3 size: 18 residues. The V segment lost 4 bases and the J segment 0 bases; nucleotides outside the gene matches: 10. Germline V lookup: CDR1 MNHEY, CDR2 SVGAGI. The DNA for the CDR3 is TGTGCCAGCAGTTTGGGGACTAGCAGTTACAGCTCCTACAATGAGCAGTTCTTC. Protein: CASSLGTSSYSSYNEQFF.

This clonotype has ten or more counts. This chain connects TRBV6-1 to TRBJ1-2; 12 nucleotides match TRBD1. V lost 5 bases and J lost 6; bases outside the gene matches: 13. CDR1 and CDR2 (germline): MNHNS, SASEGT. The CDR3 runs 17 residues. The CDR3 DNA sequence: TGTGCCAGCAGTAATCCGGGACAGGGGGCTTGGATGGATGGCTACACCTTC. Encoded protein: CASSNPGQGAWMDGYTF.

The CDR3 protein is CASRNNRSSNQPQHF. DNA of the CDR3: TGTGCCAGCAGAAATAACAGGTCCAGCAATCAGCCCCAGCATTTT. This chain links TRBV27 with TRBJ1-5; D might be TRBD1 (5 bases). The CDR3 is 15 residues long. The germline gives CDR1 MNHEY, CDR2 SMNVEV (reference sequence). Trimming cost V 6 bases and J 1 base, with 13 bases left between them.

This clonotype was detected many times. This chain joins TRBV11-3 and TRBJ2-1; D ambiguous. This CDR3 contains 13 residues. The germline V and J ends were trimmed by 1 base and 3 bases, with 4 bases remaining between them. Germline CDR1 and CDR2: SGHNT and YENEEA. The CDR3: CASSLVFYNEQFF. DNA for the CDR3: TGTGCCAGCAGCTTAGTCTTCTACAATGAGCAGTTCTTC.

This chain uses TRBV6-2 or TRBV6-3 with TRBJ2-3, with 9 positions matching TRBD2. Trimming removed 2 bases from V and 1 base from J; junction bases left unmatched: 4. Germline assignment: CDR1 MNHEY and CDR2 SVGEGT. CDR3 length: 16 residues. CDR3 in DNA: TGTGCCAGCAGTTACGATCTAGCGGGACGCACAGATACGCAGTATTTT. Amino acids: CASSYDLAGRTDTQYF.

CDR3 nucleotide sequence: TGCGCCAGCAGCTTCCAGGGAGTGGCTGAAGCTTTCTTT. Protein: CASSFQGVAEAFF. The chain has TRBV5-1 and TRBJ1-1, with D possibly TRBD1 on 5 matching bases. From germline, CDR1 is SGHRS and CDR2 YFSETQ. Trimming took 2 bases from V and 6 from J, leaving 11 bases between them. The CDR3 runs to 13 residues.

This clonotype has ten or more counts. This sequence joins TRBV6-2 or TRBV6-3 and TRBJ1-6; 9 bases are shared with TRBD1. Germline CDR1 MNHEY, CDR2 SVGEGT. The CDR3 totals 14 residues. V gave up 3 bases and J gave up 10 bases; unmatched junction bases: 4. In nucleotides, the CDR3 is TGTGCCAGCAGTTATACAGGGGGCGACTCACCCCTCCACTTT. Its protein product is CASSYTGGDSPLHF.